The rows below give T cell receptor beta chains drawn from one sample of a study of CD8 T cells in Susac syndrome. TCRdb re-analysed the immunoSEQ multiplex PCR reads in MiXCR, keeping a single row per CDR3 protein. The table includes about 100,000 distinct CDR3 sequences, 95% detected once. Source material: CD8+ T cells from PBMCs. The receptors derive from a human donor with Susac syndrome. The conserved cysteine and the conserved F or W are not part of the CDR3 here. Size is omitted from some rows. Given values are once, few, many or a class for expanded clones.

>TRBV19|.
ASTPRLADYNEQF
>TRBV12-3/TRBV12-4|once
ASGRAGGNQPQH
>TRBV18|.
ASSPGQALQETQY
>TRBV2|.
ASSDSGVVQNIQY
>TRBV12-3/TRBV12-4|once
AGQSGDTQY
>TRBV3-1|.
ASSQGKGVSGTQY
>TRBV23-1|.
ASSPTPRQVNTGELF
>TRBV9|.
ASSAWDSASYNEQF
>TRBV4-1|once
ASSQGSGSYNEQF
>TRBV29-1|.
SVDGTREETQY
>TRBV24-1|.
ATSAVGQETQY
>TRBV4-2|.
ASSQRSGSTGELF
>TRBV18|once
ASSPVSGAEEQY
>TRBV7-9|.
ASSPPTSWDEQY
>TRBV29-1|.
SVEDRNYEQY
>TRBV6-5|.
ASSATGGNTEAF
>TRBV7-9|.
ASSPGGEETQY
>TRBV4-1|.
ASSQELAGGSYEQY
>TRBV6-5|.
ASSPGREVQPQH
>TRBV18|few
ASSPPEETQY
>TRBV10-3|.
AISEGNEQF
>TRBV5-1|.
ASSLSPYSYEQY
>TRBV5-4|.
ASSSVDEQY
>TRBV3-1|.
ASSHGQGQNIQY
>TRBV4-2|.
ASSQELAGEQF
>TRBV5-6|.
ASSLEVRGYT
>TRBV20-1|.
SARGPGESEQY
>TRBV12-3/TRBV12-4|.
ASTLEVLASSYNEQF
>TRBV5-8|.
ASSLWNSGANVLT
>TRBV5-1|.
ASSFPGQIIH
>TRBV5-1|.
ASKLGQGSYEQY
>TRBV20-1|.
SARLVAYEQY
>TRBV10-2|.
ATSGGEGGLSYEQY
>TRBV18|.
ASSPARGKAGANVLT
>TRBV29-1|.
SVEVGGDTQY
>TRBV29-1|.
SVSEGETQY